This T cell receptor beta chain is from a study of T cells in women clearing cervical HPV infection. Study summary: Cases were women with histologically confirmed HPV16-related CIN3 or worse, including a couple of invasive cancers. HLA type could not be excluded as a confounder. Broader study findings: Repertoire richness, not evenness, was significantly elevated in CIN3+ cases versus controls.

Clones were sequenced by immunoSEQ multiplex PCR, and TCRdb holds only the in-frame ones, with some missing. The table for this sample gives some 33,000 clones. Trimming stripped 6 bases from V and 8 bases from J, with 16 bases between. The CDR3 runs 14 residues. As regards this clone: Its target is not known. From the germline J gene comes the end of the CDR3, since the read stops 3 residues before it.

The sample taken for sequencing was blood buffy coat. The sequence was obtained from a woman between 18 and 69 years old with a cervical HPV16 infection that either progressed to CIN3+ or cleared (not recorded which). This sequence joins TRBV12-3 or TRBV12-4 and TRBJ1-4, with TRBD1 as a possible D gene (5 bases). The part of the CDR3 DNA that was read is TGTGCCAGCAGCCGCGGGACTCCGGGAGAAAAA. Protein sequence: CASSRGTPGEK. The CDR3 in full is CASSRGTPGEKLFF.